This record concerns one TCR beta chain sequence. Its antigen has not been determined. No per-base quality is available; no much larger clone lies one base away. The germline V gene (reference sequence) yields DFQATT for CDR1 and SNEGSKA for CDR2. V loses 3 bases, J loses 7 bases, and the germline ends lie 9 bases apart. Counted from cysteine to phenylalanine, this CDR3 has 11 amino acids. Only the CDR3 part of the read is kept: 33 bases, read in frame from the first base. This entry comes from a study of blood T cell repertoires in COVID-19 (dated by TCRdb to 2020 to 2022). In the study overall: Samples covering the acute and convalescent phases of COVID-19 were provided by collaborators in the United States, Italy and Spain. The repertoires were released in a freely available public database meant as a resource for research on the immune response to SARS-CoV-2. A de-identified subject ID, COVID-19 status, age in years and sex were almost always included in the sample metadata. Where available, HLA class I and class II types were taken from metadata supplied by the sample provider and were not determined by assay-based typing. Samples were obtained from the ongoing ImmuneRACE study (first 160 participants) and from some 1,300 subjects provided by 6 global collaborators. The prospective study material was composed of cDNA or gDNA derived from T cells, B-cell-depleted T cells, or PBMCs. The dataset comprised deeply sampled blood TCRbeta repertoires from subjects exposed to, actively infected with, or recovered from COVID-19.

TCRbeta CDR3 regions were amplified from genomic DNA by means of the immunoSEQ Assay, a bias-controlled multiplex PCR. The paper's data handling went like this. The number of nucleated cells in each sample was estimated by amplification of reference gene primers within the assay. Sequence reads were collapsed and filtered to measure the absolute abundance of every unique TCRbeta CDR3 rearrangement. Productive Simpson clonality was computed per sample as the square root of Simpson's diversity index over productive rearrangements. TCRdb took over this immuneACCESS table, retaining in-frame rearrangements with V and J assigned. Such tables are incomplete; in checked studies, under half of the missing clones stem from an unresolved V gene, and the remainder is unexplained. The DNA gave D and trimming, while V, J and clone size come from that table. The sample table holds about 110,000 clones, of which around 80% were seen once. Around 14% of the sample is in the top ten clones.

Beyond this particular receptor, the publication reports: Clinical and demographic metadata were provided uncurated, with the amount varying by source and participant.

Each collaborating institution followed its own protocols to collect whole blood in K2EDTA tubes. For TCRbeta analysis, collaborator samples were shipped as frozen whole blood, as isolated PBMCs, or as DNA extracted from either sample type. Sequenced: peripheral blood. The clonotype was recovered from a woman aged 60-75 years with acute or convalescent COVID-19. The chain couples TRBV20-1 to TRBJ1-2; the D gene assignment is ambiguous. Here the CDR3 is given as CSASGLRGYTF. The DNA sequence follows: TGCAGTGCTAGTGGTTTGCGTGGCTACACCTTC.